What follows are 23 T cell receptor beta chains derived from one specimen sequenced in a study of Ad26.COV2.S vaccination and SARS-CoV-2 variants. Described treatment: some 20 received Ad26.COV2.S at low or high dose, single or two shots; 5 received placebo; per-sample allocation not given. After the first vaccine or placebo injection, samples were drawn on day 63. Sequencing used immunoSEQ multiplex PCR; TCRdb keeps in-frame clones, though not all of them. The repertoire holds 250,000 or so clones, with roughly nine tenths as singletons. Source: peripheral blood, taken in a trial of Ad26.COV2.S vaccine versus placebo. All receptors come from a person between 18 and 65 years old who received the Ad26.COV2.S COVID-19 vaccine or a placebo.

Only one count was recorded for this clone. The chain joins TRBV9 to TRBJ2-3; 10 bases match TRBD2. V lost 4 bases, J lost 14 bases, and 16 bases stayed unmatched. The CDR3 is 15 amino acids. The germline CDR1 and CDR2 sequences are SGDLS and YYNGEE. CDR3 DNA: TGTGCCAGCAGCCCCGAAGGTGGTAGCGGGGGGCGTCTGTATTTT. Its protein product is CASSPEGGSGGRLYF.

The V and J genes are TRBV6-5 and TRBJ2-5; a possible D gene is TRBD1 (5 bases). The germline V gene encodes CDR1 MNHEY and CDR2 SVGAGI. This CDR3 spans 14 amino acids. Trimming removed 2 bases from V and 1 base from J, with 8 bases in between. The CDR3 spells CASSYTQVQETQYF. As DNA, the CDR3 is TGTGCCAGCAGTTACACACAGGTCCAAGAGACCCAGTACTTC.

The V call is TRBV4-2, the J call TRBJ2-5, with D maybe TRBD2 (6 bases). The CDR3 is 17 residues long. Germline loops: CDR1 LGHNA, CDR2 YNFKEQ. V was trimmed by 0 bases and J by 2 bases, leaving 16 bases between them. CDR3 coding DNA: TGTGCCAGCAGCCAAGATTCCGGGAGCCCATCTCAAGAGACCCAGTACTTC. Encoded protein: CASSQDSGSPSQETQYF.

The chain has TRBV30 and TRBJ1-2; 8 bases are shared with TRBD1. The CDR3 length is 15 residues. From germline, CDR1 is GTSNPN and CDR2 SVGIG (reference sequence). V lost 5 bases and J lost 8; bases outside the gene matches: 16. The CDR3 DNA sequence: TGTGCCTGGGGTCGACAGGGGTCCTCATTAGTGGGCTACACCTTC. Protein sequence: CAWGRQGSSLVGYTF.

The V gene is TRBV19, the J gene TRBJ2-2; 14 bases align to TRBD2. J lost 2 bases, V lost 6 bases, and 5 bases had no gene match. The germline V gene encodes CDR1 LNHDA and CDR2 SQIVND (reference sequence). The length of the CDR3 is 17 residues. The CDR3 sequence: CASRRLAGGENTGELFF. CDR3 bases: TGTGCCAGTAGAAGACTAGCGGGAGGGGAAAACACCGGGGAGCTGTTTTTT.

In this sample, this clone turned up once. V gene TRBV3-1 (or the pseudogene TRBV3-2) combines with J gene TRBJ2-5, with D perhaps TRBD2 (5 bases). Germline lookup yields CDR1 LGHDT and CDR2 YNNKEL (reference sequence). Trimming took off 7 bases at V and 1 base at J, with 19 bases between the two ends. This CDR3 has 16 amino acids. The CDR3 DNA sequence: TGTGCCAGCAAGCCCCATAGGACTGAACCCCAAGAGACCCAGTACTTC. It codes for CASKPHRTEPQETQYF.

This chain uses TRBV19 with TRBJ2-6, with D perhaps TRBD1 or TRBD2 (5 bases each). Germline CDR1 reads LNHDA; CDR2 reads SQIVND (reference sequence). Trimming pared 4 bases from V and 0 bases from J, leaving 13 bases between. The CDR3 extends over 17 amino acids. The CDR3 sequence is CASSTGTGFSGANVLTF. CDR3 in DNA: TGTGCCAGTAGTACGGGGACGGGTTTCTCTGGGGCCAACGTCCTGACTTTC.

The genes are TRBV4-2 and TRBJ1-1; no clear D. This CDR3 region has 15 residues. The germline gives CDR1 LGHNA, CDR2 YNFKEQ. V was pared by 3 bases and J by 0 bases, with 11 bases between. This chain's CDR3 is CASSQTEAMNTEAFF. The CDR3 DNA sequence: TGTGCCAGCAGCCAGACGGAGGCGATGAACACTGAAGCTTTCTTT.

The rearrangement uses TRBV7-2 and TRBJ1-1; D might be TRBD1 (6 bases). Germline lookup yields CDR1 SGHTA and CDR2 FQGNSA. V lost 5 bases and J lost 5, with 15 bases in between. CDR3 length: 14 residues. CDR3 coding DNA: TGTGCCAGCAGCGGGGGCGGGGGCTGGACTGAAGCTTTCTTT. The encoded protein is CASSGGGGWTEAFF.

The gene calls are TRBV2 and TRBJ2-4; TRBD1 agrees at 7 bases. The CDR3 sequence is 15 residues long. Trimming removed 10 bases from V and 5 bases from J; junction bases left unmatched: 14. The germline V gene has CDR1 SNHLY and CDR2 FYNNEI. This CDR3 is CAIETGDQGENIQYF. In DNA form, the CDR3 reads TGTGCCATCGAAACAGGGGACCAAGGGGAAAACATTCAGTACTTC. Based on the CDR3 plus reference TRBV2 and TRBJ2-4, the full variable domain is EPEVTQTPSHQVTQMGQEVILRCVPISNHLYFYWYRQILGQKVEFLVSFYNNEISEKSEIFDDQFSVERPDGSNFTLKIRSTKLEDSAMYFCAIETGDQGENIQYFGAGTRLSVL.

The chain recombines TRBV9 with TRBJ2-3; TRBD2 agrees at 12 bases. This CDR3 has 16 amino acids. The trim removed 0 bases at V and 1 base at J, leaving 0 bases unmatched. CDR1 is SGDLS and CDR2 is YYNGEE in the germline V gene. The CDR3 DNA reads as TGTGCCAGCAGCGTAGGGACTAGCGGGGGCACAGATACGCAGTATTTT. Protein product: CASSVGTSGGTDTQYF.

This clone appeared a few times. This chain joins TRBV6-5 and TRBJ2-2, with unresolved D. Between the trimmed V and J ends, which lost 6 bases and 8 bases, there was a span of 16 bases. The germline V gene has CDR1 MNHEY and CDR2 SVGAGI. The CDR3 is 14 amino acids. CDR3 coding DNA: TGTGCCAGCAGCCCGGGTCCATGGCCGGGGGAGCTGTTTTTT. Its translation is CASSPGPWPGELFF.

The chain joins TRBV19 to TRBJ2-7; D is unresolved. The CDR3 spans 14 residues. Germline V gene sequence: CDR1 LNHDA, CDR2 SQIVND (reference sequence). V dropped 3 bases and J dropped 2 bases, with 11 bases sitting between them. This chain's CDR3 is CASSISGSTYEQYF. CDR3 coding DNA: TGTGCCAGTAGTATTTCGGGCAGCACCTACGAGCAGTACTTC.

The chain combines TRBV15 with TRBJ2-7; D is perhaps TRBD2 (6 bases). CDR1 is LNHNV, CDR2 YYDKDF, per germline (reference sequence). The CDR3 is 15 amino acids. Trimming removed 9 bases from V and 0 bases from J, with 18 bases in between. This CDR3 reads CATNRDWLSSYEQYF. DNA of the CDR3: TGTGCCACTAACCGGGACTGGTTGAGCTCCTACGAGCAGTACTTC.

V usage is TRBV6-5 and J usage is TRBJ1-4, with D possibly matching TRBD1 (6 bases). The germline V and J ends were trimmed by 6 bases and 8 bases, with 16 bases remaining between them. The germline V gene has CDR1 MNHEY and CDR2 SVGAGI. The CDR3 spans 14 residues. The CDR3 sequence: CASSEGGPGEKLFF. Written as DNA, the CDR3 is TGTGCCAGCAGCGAGGGGGGGCCGGGAGAAAAACTGTTTTTT.

CDR3 sequence: CASREGPYQETQYF. The CDR3 coding sequence is TGTGCCAGCAGGGAGGGTCCATATCAAGAGACCCAGTACTTC. The V call is TRBV6-5, the J call TRBJ2-5, with D possibly TRBD2 on 6 matching bases. Between the trimmed V and J ends, which lost 6 bases and 2 bases, there was a span of 13 bases. Germline-derived CDR1 and CDR2 are MNHEY and SVGAGI. The CDR3 runs to 14 residues.

The rearrangement joins TRBV19 to TRBJ1-2; 7 bases agree with TRBD1. Germline CDR1 and CDR2: LNHDA and SQIVND (reference sequence). CDR3 length: 15 residues. V shed 5 bases and J 2 bases; nucleotides not matched to a gene: 8. The CDR3 DNA is TGTGCCAGTAGTTCCCCCAAGACAGGGAACTATGGCTACACCTTC. It specifies CASSSPKTGNYGYTF.

The V call is TRBV13, the J call TRBJ1-2; possibly TRBD1 for D (5 bases). This CDR3 comprises 14 residues. Trimming removed 0 bases from V and 3 bases from J, with 8 bases in between. The germline V gene has CDR1 PRHDT and CDR2 FYEKMQ (reference sequence). The CDR3 here is CASSLGRGDYGYTF. Here the CDR3 DNA reads TGTGCCAGCAGCTTAGGCCGGGGCGACTATGGCTACACCTTC.

The chain links TRBV19 to TRBJ1-5, with a tentative D call TRBD1 (6 bases). The CDR3 covers 12 residues. Germline values: CDR1 LNHDA, CDR2 SQIVND (reference sequence). V was shortened by 7 bases and J by 6 bases, with 10 bases between the two germline ends. The CDR3 sequence is CASNRVGQPQHF. The DNA for the CDR3 is TGTGCCAGTAACAGGGTAGGTCAGCCCCAGCATTTT.

V and J are TRBV5-1 and TRBJ2-7, with 16 positions matching TRBD2. The germline V gene encodes CDR1 SGHRS and CDR2 YFSETQ. After removal of 4 bases from V and 5 bases from J, the junction contained 9 bases not matched to a gene. This CDR3 comprises 17 residues. The CDR3, as DNA: TGCGCCAGCAGCGTGGGACTAGCGGGAGGGCCGGGGGACGAGCAGTACGTC. Protein: CASSVGLAGGPGDEQYV.

V is TRBV4-3 and J is TRBJ2-1; 9 bases are shared with TRBD2. This CDR3 comprises 14 residues. Per the germline V gene, CDR1 is LGHNA and CDR2 is YSLEER. Trimming at V came to 4 bases and at J to 7 bases, leaving 5 bases not matched to a gene. CDR3: CASSPGLAENEQFF. CDR3 DNA: TGCGCCAGCAGCCCGGGACTAGCAGAGAATGAGCAGTTCTTC.

This chain links TRBV28 with TRBJ2-7; D remains unclear. Germline CDR1 is MDHEN and CDR2 is SYDVKM. The CDR3 covers 11 residues. With 5 bases removed from V and 2 bases from J, the gap between germline ends came to 4 bases. The CDR3 loop reads CASSHTYEQYV. The CDR3 nucleotides are TGTGCCAGCAGTCACACCTACGAGCAGTACGTC.

This chain joins TRBV3-1 (or the pseudogene TRBV3-2) and TRBJ2-3; 7 bases match TRBD2. The CDR3 contains 15 residues. The J segment lost 5 bases and the V segment lost 1 base, leaving 6 bases of the junction unmatched. Germline V CDR1 and CDR2: LGHDT, YNNKEL (reference sequence). CDR3 nucleotide sequence: TGTGCCAGCAGCCAAGGGGCGGGAGCGGGAGATACGCAGTATTTT. It translates to CASSQGAGAGDTQYF.